Shown below are 9 T cell receptor beta chains from a single sample sequenced in a study of cytomegalovirus exposure and HLA in healthy donors (dated 2017 in TCRdb). The library relied on the immunoSEQ multiplex PCR assay. For the multiplex PCR, a mixture combining 60 forward primers for TCR Vbeta segments and 13 reverse primers for TCR Jbeta segments was used. In TCRdb, the immuneACCESS table is reduced to in-frame sequences with V and J assigned. These tables do not hold every clone; where another copy was compared, an unresolved V gene accounts for under half, and the others remain unexplained. This specimen's table enumerates roughly 120,000 clones. The ten largest make up 2% to 2.5% of the sample. The sequencing sample was made of PBMCs. The receptors originated from a middle-aged man in good health and CMV-seronegative.

J is TRBJ1-1 and V is TRBV4-1; no definite D call. The CDR3 is made up of 15 amino acids. The V gene lost 1 base and the J gene lost 0 bases, with 9 bases spanning the gap. The V gene's germline CDR1 is MGHRA and CDR2 YSYEKL. CDR3: CASSQVTLMNTEAFF. CDR3 sequence (DNA): TGCGCCAGCAGCCAAGTGACACTTATGAACACTGAAGCTTTCTTT.

CDR3 sequence (DNA): TGTGCCAGCAACAGGGGGCGCGATGGATACGAGCAGTACTTC. As protein: CASNRGRDGYEQYF. The chain couples TRBV6-1 to TRBJ2-7; TRBD1 matches 9 bases. After removal of 7 bases from V and 4 bases from J, the junction contained 8 bases not matched to a gene. Germline lookup yields CDR1 MNHNS and CDR2 SASEGT. The CDR3 length is 14 residues.

This chain connects TRBV18 to TRBJ1-2; 12 nucleotides agree with TRBD1. The CDR3 has 18 amino acids. From germline, CDR1 is KGHSH and CDR2 LQKENI. Losses at the gene ends were 0 bases for V and 2 bases for J; bases not matched to a gene: 7. The CDR3: CASSPPTGTGGENYGYTF. Here the CDR3 DNA reads TGTGCCAGCTCACCACCGACCGGGACAGGGGGCGAGAACTATGGCTACACCTTC.

The V gene is TRBV19, the J gene TRBJ1-1; 8 bases are shared with TRBD1. Germline loops: CDR1 LNHDA, CDR2 SQIVND (reference sequence). CDR3 length: 16 residues. The V and J ends lost 6 bases and 0 bases, in that order; junction bases with no gene match: 9. The CDR3 nucleotides are TGTGCCAGTAGGACGCACCGGACAGGGTTGAACACTGAAGCTTTCTTT. It encodes CASRTHRTGLNTEAFF. Combining the CDR3 with reference TRBV19 and TRBJ1-1 gives the whole variable domain DGGITQSPKYLFRKEGQNVTLSCEQNLNHDAMYWYRQDPGQGLRLIYYSQIVNDFQKGDIAEGYSVSREKKESFPLTVTSAQKNPTAFYLCASRTHRTGLNTEAFFGQGTRLTVV.

The J gene is TRBJ1-6, the V gene TRBV7-6, with unresolved D. The V end was cut by 1 base, the J end by 7 bases, with 11 bases between. The CDR3 runs to 15 residues. Per germline, CDR1 SGHVS and CDR2 FNYEAQ. DNA of the CDR3: TGTGCCAGCAGCTTAGAATCCGTACGGAATTCACCCCTCCACTTT. It is translated as CASSLESVRNSPLHF.

The gene calls are TRBV7-9 and TRBJ2-4, with a tentative D call TRBD2 (5 bases). The CDR3 is 15 residues long. The V gene lost 5 bases and the J gene lost 1 base, with 12 bases spanning the gap. Germline CDR1 reads SEHNR; CDR2 reads FQNEAQ (reference sequence). CDR3 bases: TGTGCCAGCAGCGTACCCGGGGTGGCCAAAAACATTCAGTACTTC. As protein: CASSVPGVAKNIQYF.

The chain has TRBV10-3 and TRBJ2-5; 7 bases agree with TRBD2. The CDR3 runs 13 residues. CDR1 is ENHRY, CDR2 SYGVKD, per germline. Germline trimming cut 7 bases from V and 5 bases from J; bases unmatched to any gene: 7. The CDR3 DNA reads TGTGCCATCACGGCGGGAGAGTGGGAGACCCAGTACTTC. Residues: CAITAGEWETQYF.

The chain combines TRBV28 with TRBJ2-7, with a tentative D call TRBD1 (5 bases). This CDR3 contains 15 residues. Germline lookup yields CDR1 MDHEN and CDR2 SYDVKM. V dropped 3 bases and J dropped 0 bases, with 12 bases sitting between them. The CDR3 spells CASSFARAGSYEQYF. CDR3 DNA: TGTGCCAGCAGTTTCGCCAGGGCAGGCTCCTACGAGCAGTACTTC.

The chain joins TRBV7-9 to TRBJ1-1, with a possible D match to TRBD1 (5 bases). The CDR3 is 16 amino acids. V lost 3 bases and J 5 bases, leaving 19 bases between the germline ends. From germline, CDR1 is SEHNR and CDR2 FQNEAQ (reference sequence). In DNA, the CDR3 is TGTGCCAGCAGCTTTAGCTCCCGGGGGGTCCCTACTGAAGCTTTCTTT. It yields the protein CASSFSSRGVPTEAFF.